The entry below describes one TCR beta chain. Its antigen remains undetermined. The sample holds no much larger clone one base away, and base qualities are not on file. The cohort consisted of hundreds of healthy bone marrow donors. Cohort members were all nominally healthy when sampled, although unrecorded immune exposures were likely present. The donor was CMV seronegative and belonged to the group of 350 or so seronegative cohort members. Each donor provided a peripheral blood sample, and peripheral blood mononuclear cells were used for TCR beta sequencing. Genomic DNA was extracted from the blood cell samples with the Qiagen DNeasy Blood Extraction Kit. The data are from a study of cytomegalovirus exposure and HLA in healthy donors (dated by TCRdb to the late 2010s). Looking at the study overall: According to an earlier analysis of 450 to 650 of the donors, about 190 million T cells yielded 117 million unique TCR beta sequences and more than 250 Gb of sequence data. An early release covering some 640 HLA-typed donors comprised about 300 gigabases of sequencing data and around 86 million unique TCR sequences. Of the roughly 400 genotyped donors, roughly 80% were placed in the genetic ancestry cluster associated with self-reported Caucasian donors. The study aimed to test whether cataloging public T cell receptors could reveal signatures of past pathogen exposure. Using immunosequencing, the study profiled T cell repertoires from some 670 subjects and related those repertoires to cytomegalovirus serostatus. Besides the first cohort of 500 to 700 subjects, a separate validation cohort made up of 120 different subjects was used. To predict cytomegalovirus infection status, the study brought together high-throughput TCR immunosequencing, statistical association of individual TCRs with disease status, and machine learning. To study patterns of TCR occurrence, a later analysis re-analyzed previously published TCR beta repertoires from several hundred donors and added high-resolution HLA genotyping. Rather than drawing on any new phenotypic data, the later analysis identified candidate immune exposures from TCR beta sequences and the way those sequences occurred across donors. An earlier analysis of about 600 of the donors used high-throughput TCR beta sequencing to judge whether each TCR beta V gene segment behaved as functional or pseudogenic. Donor age, sex, ethnicity and CMV serostatus were compiled alongside the repertoire data. In a later genetic analysis, genome-wide SNP genotypes for about 65% of the roughly 700 donors were used, and that subset was treated as a discovery cohort. Every repertoire in the discovery cohort had been generated on one and the same sequencing platform. HLA typing covered class I and class II loci at four-digit resolution. The number of donors typed differed by locus, with roughly 629-640 for A, B, C, DRB1 and DQB1, roughly 550 for DQA1, over 600 for DPA1, and 400 to 490 for DPB1. Several DR-DQ haplotypes were handled as single units for association and clustering, since linkage in the cohort was strong. Among some 400 genotyped donors of the cohort, an average of around 240,000 unique TCR beta nucleotide sequences was sequenced per donor, of which 15% to 20% were non-productive.

V has 4 bases trimmed and J has 0 bases trimmed; junction bases matching no gene number 3. The germline V gene provides CDR1 SGHVS and CDR2 FNYEAQ. The CDR3, cysteine through phenylalanine, is 15 amino acids long. CDR3 DNA only is kept here, 45 bases in frame from base 1. General study outcomes and caveats: In a later genetic analysis, fewer N-insertions in productive TCRs were reported among donors in an Asian-associated ancestry cluster than the approximately 710-donor mean. Because HLA typing was missing for some donors at each locus, association tests included only the typed subset. The study gave a list of 150 to 200 TCR beta chains associated with cytomegalovirus. Most TCR sequences were seen in very few donors, while some public TCRs were found in many individuals. CMV serostatus was the only immune exposure information available for the cohort. The earlier analysis of around 600 of the donors excluded over 15 rarely observed V segments, including chromosome 9 orphons, because counts were too low. The presence/absence analyses assumed that sequencing depth was roughly uniform across donors, and that assumption may not be true. A later analysis associated 16,951 TCR beta sequences with specific HLA alleles at a false discovery rate of 0.05. In a later genetic analysis, a missense DCLRE1C variant was associated with V-gene and J-gene trimming of TCR beta chains, and the association was replicated in an independent cohort. A few of the identified cytomegalovirus-associated TCR beta chains were confirmed in vitro to be specific for cytomegalovirus antigens. A further reported finding was that TCR beta sequences accurately predicted the HLA-A and HLA-B alleles for most subjects in the first cohort. In this cohort, only TCR beta chains were sequenced, and detectable features were limited by the absence of alpha or paired-chain data. According to a later analysis, TCR association rates differed among HLA loci, with DRB1 alleles showing the most associated TCRs and HLA-C alleles showing the fewest. According to a later analysis, most CMV-associated TCR beta chains appeared to be HLA-restricted, and the HLA associations seemed to be driven largely by CMV exposure. According to the authors, the approach could potentially be generalized to other disease states and immunological phenotypes. A cluster of highly shared sequence variants was judged likely to represent a technical artifact of the sequencing pipeline. Correlated functional status among segregating V segments might reflect linkage disequilibrium, but an unknown experimental factor could not be ruled out. In a later analysis, HLA-associated TCR beta chains were found to be more clonally expanded and to have lower generation probabilities than equally common non-associated chains. Strong co-occurrence of HLA alleles, especially DR and DQ, made assigning TCR associations to individual alleles difficult. The classifier was reported to diagnose cytomegalovirus status with high specificity and sensitivity in both the original and validation cohorts. According to a later analysis, parvovirus B19, influenza, CMV and Epstein-Barr virus appeared linked to several top co-occurrence clusters. Broadly in line with IMGT annotations, most TCR beta V segments showed up in productive rearrangements about 87% or about 30% of the time in an earlier analysis of 450 to 600 of the donors. The 87-base-pair reads could not distinguish some IMGT-functional V segments, including TRBV6-2 and TRBV6-3, so those segments were excluded.

Library creation used the immunoSEQ multiplex PCR assay. The multiplex PCR relied on a mix of 60 forward primers for TCR Vbeta segments and 13 reverse primers for TCR Jbeta segments. A multiplex PCR assay on genomic DNA amplified the CDR3 region of rearranged TCR beta genes. On the Illumina HiSeq System, the amplified TCR beta libraries were sequenced as 87-base-pair reads. Under the source paper's analysis protocol: Across the 640 or so repertoires, a later analysis counted 78 million or so unique TCR beta chains, 9 million to 14 million of which were shared by at least two donors. Raw reads were error-corrected and collapsed into unique sequences with a nearest-neighbor algorithm that merged closely related sequences to remove PCR and sequencing errors. To assign V, D and J gene segments, CDR3 sequences were aligned to IMGT reference sequences. Each retained sequence needed at least a six-nucleotide match to both a V gene segment and a J gene segment. A rearrangement counted as productive if the CDR3 had no stop codons and remained in frame with V and J, and every other rearrangement counted as non-productive. CDR3 was defined by IMGT convention, running from the second conserved V-encoded cysteine to the conserved J-encoded phenylalanine. The earlier analysis of about 610 of the donors excluded any sequence lacking an unambiguous match to a single V gene segment. In an earlier analysis of several hundred of the donors, a V segment was called functional when productive rearrangements were above 56.7%, and segregating when the standard deviation between donors exceeded 5%. A statistical classification framework was developed to diagnose cytomegalovirus status using the catalog of TCR beta chain sequences. A later analysis assigned V and J genes by comparing TCR nucleotide sequences with IMGT/GENE-DB human TR gene sequences. The TCRdist pipeline was used in a later analysis to assign CDR3 sequences and most-parsimonious VDJ recombination scenarios. In a later analysis, every TCR beta chain was defined by the combination of its CDR3 amino acid sequence and its V-gene family, and reads without a unique V-gene family were dropped. In a later analysis, fewer than 650 highly shared, low-generation-probability nucleotide sequences were removed to address suspected cross-contamination and a sequencing artifact. In a later analysis, a clonal expansion index was calculated for each public chain from normalized within-repertoire ranks of inferred template counts. A later analysis computed generation probabilities with a VDJ recombination model fitted to out-of-frame rearrangements, and checked the results against IGoR. In a later analysis, TCR-TCR, TCR-HLA and TCR-CMV co-occurrence was scored with hypergeometric tests, and a repertoire-size bias correction was applied to TCR pairs. A later analysis estimated false discovery rates by permuting HLA or CMV assignments 20 times. In a later analysis, co-occurring TCRs were grouped with DBSCAN, and TCRdist sequence similarity was added when clustering was performed within HLA-allele-positive subsets. Co-occurrence clustering excluded repertoires with fewer than 30,000 or more than 120,000 public chains, plus five with anomalous nucleotide sharing. In its TCRdb copy, this immuneACCESS table keeps in-frame sequences only and misses some clones. Where compared with another copy, unresolved V genes explain less than half of these, and the others have no known cause. V and J calls and clone size follow that table, whereas D and trimming were derived from the DNA. The sample records roughly 60,000 clones, 83% of which are singletons. 4.3% of the sample is held by the ten biggest clonotypes.

What was sequenced was PBMCs. The chain couples TRBV7-6 to TRBJ2-4, with 7 middle bases fitting TRBD2. This TCR was recovered from a young man in good health and CMV-seronegative. The CDR3 loop reads CASSSLAGAKNIQYF. The bases are TGTGCCAGCAGCTCGTTAGCGGGAGCCAAAAACATTCAGTACTTC.